The 8 T cell receptor beta chains in this list originate from one sample, sequenced in a study of shared clonotypes between healthy human individuals. The method was immunoSEQ multiplex PCR; TCRdb's version includes in-frame clones alone and lacks a portion of them. The data show about 2.4 million clones, around nine tenths seen once. Sequencing was done on a sample of naive CD4+ T cells sorted from blood. The subset: CD45RA+ positively selected. The receptors were gathered from a man between 18 and 35 years old in good health.

A word on this clone: The sample carries other DNA sequences with the same CDR3. The chain uses TRBV6-6 and TRBJ1-5, with D tentatively TRBD1 (6 bases). The ends were cut back, 0 bases at V and 2 bases at J, with 8 bases in the middle. CDR1 is MNHNY and CDR2 is SVGAGI in the germline V gene (reference sequence). This CDR3 spans 15 amino acids. CDR3 sequence: CASSYSTGGNQPQHF. The CDR3, as DNA: TGTGCCAGCAGTTACTCGACAGGAGGCAATCAGCCCCAGCATTTT.

This chain connects TRBV7-4 to TRBJ2-7; D may be TRBD1 (6 bases). This CDR3 contains 13 residues. Germline CDR1 is SGHVT and CDR2 is SQSDAQ. Trimming cost V 5 bases and J 3 bases, with 11 bases left between them. The CDR3 DNA reads as TGTGCCAGCAGCGCCCAGGGGTACTACGAGCAGTACTTC. Protein product: CASSAQGYYEQYF.

V is TRBV19 and J is TRBJ2-1; maybe TRBD2 (5 bases). The CDR3 is made up of 15 amino acids. Germline CDR1 is LNHDA and CDR2 is SQIVND (reference sequence). The V end lost 9 bases, the J end lost 4 bases, and 19 bases lay between the germline ends. CDR3 amino acids: CASRKAGFGYNEQFF. The CDR3 coding sequence is TGTGCCAGCCGTAAGGCGGGCTTTGGTTACAATGAGCAGTTCTTC.

The rearrangement links TRBV18 to TRBJ2-7, with D possibly called TRBD1 or TRBD2 (6 bases each). V lost 8 bases to trimming and J lost 2 bases, with 19 bases between them. CDR1 and CDR2 from the germline V gene are KGHSH and LQKENI. The CDR3 has 15 amino acids. The CDR3 nucleotides read TGTGCCAGCCGACCGGGAGCAGGGGAGGCCTACGAGCAGTACTTC. Its translation: CASRPGAGEAYEQYF. Variable domain in full (rest from reference TRBV18 and TRBJ2-7): NAGVMQNPRHLVRRRGQEARLRCSPMKGHSHVYWYRQLPEEGLKFMVYLQKENIIDESGMPKERFSAEFPKEGPSILRIQQVVRGDSAAYFCASRPGAGEAYEQYFGPGTRLTVT.

This chain joins TRBV11-2 and TRBJ2-3; D not certain. Between the trimmed V and J ends, which lost 5 bases and 4 bases, there was a span of 19 bases. The CDR3 length is 16 residues. Germline V gene data show CDR1 as SGHAT and CDR2 as FQNNGV. The CDR3 reads CASSTKHMNRADTQYF. CDR3 coding DNA: TGTGCCAGCAGCACTAAGCATATGAACCGGGCAGATACGCAGTATTTT.

This sequence joins TRBV12-2 and TRBJ2-3. TRBV12-2 is shown as a pseudogene. The CDR3 is made up of 14 amino acids. The CDR3 region has the DNA TGTGCAAGTCGCCCTCCGGAGCAGGTAGATACGCAGTATTTT. Its protein product is CASRPPEQVDTQYF.

The chain couples TRBV19 to TRBJ2-2; 10 nucleotides agree with TRBD1. CDR1 and CDR2 from the germline V gene are LNHDA and SQIVND (reference sequence). The trim removed 9 bases at V and 7 bases at J, leaving 5 bases unmatched. The CDR3 runs 13 residues. CDR3 loop: CASQTGGHGELFF. CDR3 DNA: TGTGCCAGCCAGACAGGGGGCCACGGGGAGCTGTTTTTT.

The CDR3 nucleotides are TGTGCCAGCAGCAAAGTCCCCAAAGTCCCCCCATCGGATTTGGTCCACGATGAAGCTTTCTTT. It specifies CASSKVPKVPPSDLVHDEAFF. This chain uses TRBV21-1 with TRBJ1-1. TRBV21-1 is tagged as a pseudogene. The length of the CDR3 is 21 residues.